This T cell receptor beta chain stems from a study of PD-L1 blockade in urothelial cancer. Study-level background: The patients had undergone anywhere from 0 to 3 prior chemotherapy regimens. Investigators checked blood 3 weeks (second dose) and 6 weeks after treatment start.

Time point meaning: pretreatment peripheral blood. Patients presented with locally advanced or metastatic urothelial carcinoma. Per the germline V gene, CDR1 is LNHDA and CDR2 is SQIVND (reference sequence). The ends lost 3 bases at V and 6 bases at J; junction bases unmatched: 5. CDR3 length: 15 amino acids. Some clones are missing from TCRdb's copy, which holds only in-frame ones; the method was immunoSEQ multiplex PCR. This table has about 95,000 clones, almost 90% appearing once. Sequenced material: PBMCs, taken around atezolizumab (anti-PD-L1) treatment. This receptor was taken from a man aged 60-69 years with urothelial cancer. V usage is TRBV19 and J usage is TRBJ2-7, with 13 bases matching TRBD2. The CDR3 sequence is CASSIGLAGEGEQYF. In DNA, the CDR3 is TGTGCCAGTAGTATTGGACTAGCGGGAGAGGGCGAGCAGTACTTC.